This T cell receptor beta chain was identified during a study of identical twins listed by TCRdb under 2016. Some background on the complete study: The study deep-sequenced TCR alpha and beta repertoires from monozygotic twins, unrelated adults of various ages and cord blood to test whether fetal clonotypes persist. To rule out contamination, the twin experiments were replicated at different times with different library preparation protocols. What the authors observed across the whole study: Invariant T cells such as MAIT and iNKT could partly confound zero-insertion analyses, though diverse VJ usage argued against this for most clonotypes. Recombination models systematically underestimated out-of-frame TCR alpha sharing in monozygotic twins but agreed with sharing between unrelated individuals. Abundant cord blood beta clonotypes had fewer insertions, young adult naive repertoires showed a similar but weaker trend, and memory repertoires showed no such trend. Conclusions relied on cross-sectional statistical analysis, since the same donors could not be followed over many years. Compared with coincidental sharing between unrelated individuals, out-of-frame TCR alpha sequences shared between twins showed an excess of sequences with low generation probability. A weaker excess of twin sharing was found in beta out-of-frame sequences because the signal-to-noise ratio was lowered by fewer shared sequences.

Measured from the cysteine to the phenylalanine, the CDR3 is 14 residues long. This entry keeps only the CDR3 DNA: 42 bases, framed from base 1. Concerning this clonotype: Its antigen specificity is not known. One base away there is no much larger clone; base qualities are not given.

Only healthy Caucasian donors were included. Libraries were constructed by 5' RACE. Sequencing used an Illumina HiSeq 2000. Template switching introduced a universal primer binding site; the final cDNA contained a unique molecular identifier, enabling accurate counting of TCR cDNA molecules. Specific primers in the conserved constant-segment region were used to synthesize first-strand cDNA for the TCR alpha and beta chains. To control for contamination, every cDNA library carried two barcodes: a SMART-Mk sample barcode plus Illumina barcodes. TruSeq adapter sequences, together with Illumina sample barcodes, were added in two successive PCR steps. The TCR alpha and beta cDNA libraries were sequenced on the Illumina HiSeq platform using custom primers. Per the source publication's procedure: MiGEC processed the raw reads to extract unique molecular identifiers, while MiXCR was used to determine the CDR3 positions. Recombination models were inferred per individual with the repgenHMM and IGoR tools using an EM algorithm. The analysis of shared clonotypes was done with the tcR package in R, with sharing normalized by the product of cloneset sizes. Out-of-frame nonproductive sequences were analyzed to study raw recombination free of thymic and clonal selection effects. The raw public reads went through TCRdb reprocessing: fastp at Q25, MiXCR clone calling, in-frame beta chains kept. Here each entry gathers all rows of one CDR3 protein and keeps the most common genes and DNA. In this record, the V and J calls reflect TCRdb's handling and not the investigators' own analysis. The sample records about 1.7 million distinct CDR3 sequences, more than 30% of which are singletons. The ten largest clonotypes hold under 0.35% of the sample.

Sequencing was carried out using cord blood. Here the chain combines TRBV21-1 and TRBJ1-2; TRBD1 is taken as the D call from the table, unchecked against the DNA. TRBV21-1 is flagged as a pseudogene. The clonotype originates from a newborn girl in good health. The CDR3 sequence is CASSRRRGRYGYTF. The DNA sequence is TGTGCCAGCAGCCGGCGACGGGGGAGATATGGCTACACCTTC.